This passage covers 13 T cell receptor beta chains from one sample sequenced in a study of T cells in Graves' hyperthyroidism and ophthalmopathy. The TCR beta CDR3 regions underwent amplification using RNA transcripts as the source. Primed by the HTBI set, a first-round RT-PCR was run on the TCR CDR3. TCRdb analysed the multiplex PCR reads with MiXCR anew, one entry per CDR3 protein. This sample carries about 570,000 distinct CDR3 sequences, 46% of them seen once, and the ten largest clones take 15% to 20%. The sample consisted of peripheral blood or thyroid tissue (not recorded which). The receptors here all came from an adult woman with Graves' disease, either hyperthyroidism or ophthalmopathy (not recorded which).

The chain is built from TRBV11-1 and TRBJ1-2; D unclear. Trimming pared 5 bases from V and 0 bases from J, leaving 16 bases between. The CDR3 has 16 amino acids. The germline V gene encodes CDR1 SGHAT and CDR2 FQDESV (reference sequence). The CDR3 nucleotides read TGTGCCAGCAGCCCCCCCCCCCAGCCAACTAACTATGGCTACACCTTC. Amino acid sequence: CASSPPPQPTNYGYTF.

This clonotype was observed at least ten times. This chain connects TRBV7-3 to TRBJ2-7, with 8 nucleotides matching TRBD2. CDR3 length: 14 amino acids. With V trimmed by 1 base and J by 6 bases, 5 bases remained unmatched. Germline CDR1 and CDR2: SGHTA and FQGTGA. The chain's CDR3 is CASSLNSGGGEQYF. The CDR3 DNA sequence: TGTGCCAGCAGCTTAAATTCGGGAGGGGGCGAGCAGTACTTC.

The V gene is TRBV6-1, the J gene TRBJ1-4; 7 nucleotides line up with TRBD1. CDR3 length equals 15 residues. The V gene's germline CDR1 is MNHNS and CDR2 SASEGT. Trimming at V came to 4 bases and at J to 2 bases, leaving 4 bases not matched to a gene. CDR3 loop: CASSAQGLTNEKLFF. The CDR3 nucleotides are TGTGCCAGCAGTGCACAGGGGCTGACTAATGAAAAACTGTTTTTT.

This clonotype was observed a single time. The chain is built from TRBV15 and TRBJ2-5; 10 bases align to TRBD2. CDR3 length: 15 amino acids. Germline V gives CDR1 LNHNV, CDR2 YYDKDF (reference sequence). The V segment lost 4 bases and the J segment 5 bases; nucleotides outside the gene matches: 7. The CDR3 region is CATSTRLAGGETQYF. The CDR3 nucleotides read TGTGCCACCAGCACTAGACTAGCGGGCGGGGAGACCCAGTACTTC.

This clonotype was seen a handful of times. This rearrangement joins TRBV28 to TRBJ1-5, with 12 nucleotides matching TRBD1. CDR3 length: 17 amino acids. Germline CDR1 MDHEN, CDR2 SYDVKM. The ends lost 6 bases at V and 6 bases at J; junction bases unmatched: 12. CDR3 sequence reads: CASSPRDRGLTRQPQHF. The CDR3 bases are TGTGCCAGCAGCCCCCGGGACAGGGGGCTAACACGTCAGCCCCAGCATTTT.

The genes are TRBV4-1 and TRBJ1-4, with no clear D. The V end lost 3 bases, the J end lost 4 bases, and 15 bases lay between the germline ends. The CDR3 has 16 amino acids. CDR1 and CDR2 (germline): MGHRA, YSYEKL. This chain's CDR3 is CASSQEKRRDNEKLFF. In nucleotides, the CDR3 is TGCGCCAGCAGCCAGGAAAAGAGGAGAGATAATGAAAAACTGTTTTTT.

As for this clonotype: At one of its ends the junction is not consistent with the germline gene, which may arise from a read error. The chain uses TRBV29-1 and TRBJ1-2; TRBD1 aligns across 7 bases. There are 12 residues in the CDR3. Germline lookup yields CDR1 SQVTM and CDR2 ANQGSEA. The CDR3 region is CSVDTDRAGCTF. The CDR3 DNA reads TGCAGCGTTGACACCGACAGGGCTGGCTGCACCTTC.

This chain joins TRBV7-9 and TRBJ1-2; D ambiguous. The CDR3 consists of 12 residues. CDR1 is SEHNR and CDR2 is FQNEAQ in the germline V gene (reference sequence). Trimming removed 1 base at V and 12 bases at J, with 12 bases between. This CDR3 reads CASSLVPGGHTF. The CDR3 DNA reads TGTGCCAGCAGCTTAGTTCCGGGAGGGCACACCTTC. Supplemented by reference TRBV7-9 and TRBJ1-2, the full variable domain reads DTGVSQNPRHKITKRGQNVTFRCDPISEHNRLYWYRQTLGQGPEFLTYFQNEAQLEKSRLLSDRFSAERPKGSFSTLEIQRTEQGDSAMYLCASSLVPGGHTFGSGTRLTVV.

CDR3 in DNA: TGTGCCAGCAGCTTCTCGTCCCTCGGGACAGTCTATAATTCACCCCTCCACTTT. Its translation: CASSFSSLGTVYNSPLHF. This chain connects TRBV7-9 to TRBJ1-6; 7 nucleotides agree with TRBD1. The CDR3 is made up of 18 amino acids. Germline V gives CDR1 SEHNR, CDR2 FQNEAQ (reference sequence). Trimming removed 3 bases from V and 3 bases from J; junction bases left unmatched: 11.

V is TRBV7-2 and J is TRBJ2-7; D remains ambiguous. Germline V gene lookup returns CDR1 SGHTA and CDR2 FQGNSA. The CDR3 contains 14 residues. Trimming took off 5 bases at V and 7 bases at J, with 18 bases between the two ends. The CDR3 loop is CASSPRRPLGEQYF. Written as DNA, the CDR3 is TGTGCCAGCAGCCCCCGTCGCCCGTTGGGGGAGCAGTACTTC.

This clonotype was seen at least ten times. The chain has TRBV5-1 and TRBJ2-7; 8 bases agree with TRBD2. Germline CDR1 is SGHRS and CDR2 is YFSETQ. The CDR3 totals 16 residues. Trimming took 5 bases from V and 3 from J; bases not matched to a gene: 13. The CDR3 protein is CASSSSGQLPLYEQYF. The CDR3 DNA reads TGCGCCAGCAGTTCTAGCGGGCAACTCCCCCTCTACGAGCAGTACTTC.

This clonotype was seen repeatedly, ten times or more. The chain combines TRBV7-8 with TRBJ2-7; tentatively, D is TRBD1 or TRBD2 (6 bases each). The CDR3 sequence is 14 residues long. Trimming pared 5 bases from V and 3 bases from J, leaving 14 bases between. Germline CDR1 SGHVS, CDR2 FQNEAQ. CDR3 sequence reads: CASSGGGIIYEQYF. The CDR3 DNA sequence: TGTGCCAGCAGCGGGGGCGGGATTATCTACGAGCAGTACTTC. Full variable domain (missing parts from reference TRBV7-8 and TRBJ2-7): GAGVSQSPRYKVAKRGQDVALRCDPISGHVSLFWYQQALGQGPEFLTYFQNEAQLDKSGLPSDRFFAERPEGSVSTLKIQRTQQEDSAVYLCASSGGGIIYEQYFGPGTRLTVT.

The rearrangement links TRBV20-1 to TRBJ2-2; 8 nucleotides line up with TRBD2. Germline V lookup: CDR1 DFQATT, CDR2 SNEGSKA (reference sequence). The CDR3 is made up of 17 amino acids. V lost 1 base and J lost 3; bases outside the gene matches: 10. Written as DNA, the CDR3 is TGCAGTGCTAGAGTTCGTGGCGGGGGGCGGGACACCGGGGAGCTGTTTTTT. It codes for CSARVRGGGRDTGELFF.